A single sample is the source of the 15 T cell receptor beta chains below, sequenced in a study of post-analysis software for immune sequencing data. TCR beta cDNA libraries included unique molecular identifiers. A single record per CDR3 protein comes from TCRdb applying MiXCR to the PCR reads. The sample records 150,000 to 200,000 distinct CDR3 sequences, 30% to 45% being singletons. Sequenced here: blood, sampled after autologous hematopoietic stem cell transplantation. The receptors here all came from a girl under 18 with multiple sclerosis.

The chain combines TRBV20-1 with TRBJ2-1; 7 bases map to TRBD2. Trimming at V came to 0 bases and at J to 9 bases, leaving 17 bases not matched to a gene. The CDR3 runs to 17 residues. In germline, CDR1 is DFQATT, CDR2 SNEGSKA (reference sequence). Here the CDR3 DNA reads TGCAGTGCTAGAGATTTAGGCCTAGCGGCCCTGATGACTGAGCAGTTCTTC. Its protein product is CSARDLGLAALMTEQFF.

This clonotype was recorded a few times. The V gene is TRBV24-1, the J gene TRBJ2-7; 10 nucleotides line up with TRBD1. The better agreement between TRBJ2-5 and the DNA end casts doubt on the J call. There are 16 residues in the CDR3. CDR1 is KGHDR, CDR2 SFDVKD, per germline. The CDR3 spells CATSDFRTGGQVTQYF. CDR3 bases: TGTGCCACCAGTGATTTCCGGACAGGGGGGCAGGTGACCCAGTACTTC.

The rearrangement joins TRBV27 to TRBJ2-7, with D uncertain. This CDR3 comprises 13 residues. In germline, CDR1 is MNHEY, CDR2 SMNVEV (reference sequence). The V end lost 2 bases, the J end lost 5 bases, and 10 bases lay between the germline ends. CDR3 sequence: CASSLTGWNEQYF. CDR3 bases: TGTGCCAGCAGTTTAACCGGCTGGAACGAGCAGTACTTC.

The chain employs TRBV10-3 and TRBJ1-2, with D possibly being TRBD1 (5 bases). Germline V gives CDR1 ENHRY, CDR2 SYGVKD. Trimming pared 0 bases from V and 3 bases from J, leaving 11 bases between. This CDR3 comprises 15 residues. Written as DNA, the CDR3 is TGTGCCATCAGTGAGTCGAACGGGGGAGACTATGGCTACACCTTC. The encoded protein is CAISESNGGDYGYTF.

This clonotype was seen only a few times. This chain uses TRBV6-1 with TRBJ2-7, with 8 bases fitting TRBD1. V trimming: 1 base; J trimming: 3 bases; junction bases outside the gene matches: 5. From germline, CDR1 is MNHNS and CDR2 SASEGT. The CDR3 totals 15 residues. CDR3 nucleotides: TGTGCCAGCAGTGAAGTTGCAGGGGGCCTCTACGAGCAGTACTTC. Translating gives CASSEVAGGLYEQYF.

The J gene is TRBJ2-7, the V gene TRBV5-1, with a tentative D call TRBD1 (5 bases). The CDR3 totals 13 residues. The germline gives CDR1 SGHRS, CDR2 YFSETQ. Trimming removed 4 bases from V and 7 bases from J, with 15 bases in between. This CDR3 reads CASSPGAVREQYF. DNA of the CDR3: TGCGCCAGCAGCCCTGGGGCGGTTCGGGAGCAGTACTTC. Filled out from reference TRBV5-1 and TRBJ2-7, the complete variable domain reads KAGVTQTPRYLIKTRGQQVTLSCSPISGHRSVSWYQQTPGQGLQFLFEYFSETQRNKGNFPGRFSGRQFSNSRSEMNVSTLELGDSALYLCASSPGAVREQYFGPGTRLTVT.

The CDR3 here is CATSSAGLWETQYF. CDR3 bases: TGTGCCACCAGCAGCGCGGGACTTTGGGAGACCCAGTACTTC. The J gene is TRBJ2-5, the V gene TRBV15; possible D gene TRBD2, 6 bases. Germline V gene data show CDR1 as LNHNV and CDR2 as YYDKDF (reference sequence). V was trimmed by 3 bases and J by 5 bases, leaving 13 bases between them. CDR3 size: 14 residues.

The chain uses TRBV24-1 and TRBJ2-7; D gene ambiguous. V lost 5 bases and J 0 bases, leaving 7 bases between the germline ends. The CDR3 is made up of 13 amino acids. Germline V CDR1 and CDR2: KGHDR, SFDVKD. The CDR3 here is CATSVGPSYEQYF. The CDR3, as DNA: TGTGCCACCAGTGTCGGGCCCTCCTACGAGCAGTACTTC.

J is TRBJ2-1 and V is TRBV2; 8 nucleotides agree with TRBD2. CDR1 and CDR2 (germline): SNHLY, FYNNEI. V was clipped by 7 bases and J by 2 bases; unmatched bases: 19. The CDR3 has 19 residues. In DNA form, the CDR3 reads TGTGCCAGCATTGAGGGAGGAATTAGCGGGATCGGGACCTACAATGAGCAGTTCTTC. As protein: CASIEGGISGIGTYNEQFF.

This chain connects TRBV5-4 to TRBJ2-3, with D perhaps TRBD2 (6 bases). CDR1 and CDR2 from the germline V gene are SGHNT and YYREEE (reference sequence). This CDR3 has 15 residues. Trimming stripped 0 bases from V and 6 bases from J, with 14 bases between. CDR3 nucleotides: TGTGCCAGCAGCTTGGATGTTAGCGGCGGGGATACGCAGTATTTT. Translation: CASSLDVSGGDTQYF.

The chain combines TRBV5-1 with TRBJ2-4; 8 bases are shared with TRBD2. TRBJ2-7 explains the end of the DNA better; the J call may be wrong. This CDR3 has 17 residues. Germline CDR1 SGHRS, CDR2 YFSETQ. The CDR3 is CASRIDGRGVSFYEQYF. Written as DNA, the CDR3 is TGCGCCAGCAGAATAGACGGGAGGGGAGTAAGCTTCTACGAGCAGTACTTC.

The sample holds a few counts of this clonotype. The V call is TRBV6-6, the J call TRBJ2-1; 8 positions match TRBD2. CDR1 MNHNY and CDR2 SVGAGI come from the germline V gene (reference sequence). This CDR3 is built from 16 residues. V was clipped by 4 bases and J by 7 bases; unmatched bases: 12. The chain's CDR3 is CASSCLAAGEGNEQFF. The CDR3 nucleotides read TGTGCCAGCAGTTGCCTCGCAGCGGGAGAGGGGAATGAGCAGTTCTTC.

This chain links TRBV21-1 with TRBJ2-4. TRBV21-1 is an annotated pseudogene. The CDR3 totals 16 residues. Here the CDR3 reads CASTPVADLAKNIQYF. In DNA, the CDR3 is TGTGCCAGCACCCCAGTTGCAGACCTAGCCAAAAACATTCAGTACTTC.

The rearrangement links TRBV6-6 to TRBJ1-1; D gene uncertain. The CDR3 is 13 residues long. V shed 5 bases and J shed 0 bases, with 7 bases lying between them. Germline V gene sequence: CDR1 MNHNY, CDR2 SVGAGI (reference sequence). The DNA for the CDR3 is TGTGCCAGCAGTACGACGGTGAACACTGAAGCTTTCTTT. It translates to CASSTTVNTEAFF.

This clonotype was observed a few times. V gene TRBV5-5 combines with J gene TRBJ1-1; D may be TRBD1 (6 bases). This CDR3 has 15 amino acids. Germline CDR1 is SGHKS and CDR2 is YYEKEE (reference sequence). Trimming took 4 bases from V and 1 from J, leaving 14 bases between them. The CDR3 region has the DNA TGTGCCAGCAGCCTGCAGGGGTGGGAGAACACTGAAGCTTTCTTT. Protein: CASSLQGWENTEAFF.